The 24 T cell receptor beta chains below all came from one sample that was sequenced in a study of T cell changes during pregnancy in multiple sclerosis. Only in-frame clones appear in the TCRdb table, and some are missing; sequencing was by immunoSEQ multiplex PCR. The sample yields tens of thousands of clones, roughly 90% seen once. Sequenced material: CD4+ T cells from peripheral blood mononuclear cells, taken in the first trimester of pregnancy. These receptors were taken from a female donor in good health, enrolled as a control in a pregnancy study.

The CDR3 coding sequence is TGTGCCAGCACAATGGGACAAAGGGCCCAGCCCCAGCATTTT. Translation: CASTMGQRAQPQHF. The gene calls are TRBV6-1 and TRBJ1-5; D is possibly TRBD1 (6 bases). The CDR3 extends over 14 amino acids. V gave up 7 bases and J gave up 7 bases, with 17 bases separating them. Germline CDR1 and CDR2: MNHNS and SASEGT.

This clone is a singleton in its sample. V gene TRBV7-6 combines with J gene TRBJ2-5, with D tentatively TRBD2 (5 bases). Trimming took off 3 bases at V and 3 bases at J, with 14 bases between the two ends. Looked up from germline, CDR1 is SGHVS and CDR2 is FNYEAQ. The CDR3 covers 15 residues. The CDR3 DNA reads as TGTGCCAGCAGCTTCCTGAACGGGGTGGAAGAGACCCAGTACTTC. Translation: CASSFLNGVEETQYF. The full variable domain, in which reference TRBV7-6 and TRBJ2-5 provide the parts outside the CDR3, is GAGVSQSPRYKVTKRGQDVALRCDPISGHVSLYWYRQALGQGPEFLTYFNYEAQQDKSGLPNDRFSAERPEGSISTLTIQRTEQRDSAMYRCASSFLNGVEETQYFGPGTRLLVL.

This clone showed up just once. The chain is built from TRBV30 and TRBJ2-7; TRBD1 is a possible D gene (6 bases). The CDR3 has 14 residues. CDR1 and CDR2 (germline): GTSNPN, SVGIG (reference sequence). V lost 1 base and J 3 bases, leaving 13 bases between the germline ends. CDR3 DNA: TGTGCCTGGAGTGGGAAGGGGACATTCTACGAGCAGTACTTC. It specifies CAWSGKGTFYEQYF.

The chain links TRBV7-3 to TRBJ2-7; possibly TRBD2 for D (6 bases). Trimming stripped 1 base from V and 4 bases from J, with 14 bases between. CDR1 SGHTA and CDR2 FQGTGA come from the germline V gene. The CDR3 consists of 15 residues. The CDR3 reads CASSLNGGAGYEQYF. CDR3 coding DNA: TGTGCCAGCAGCTTAAACGGAGGGGCCGGGTACGAGCAGTACTTC.

J is TRBJ2-5 and V is TRBV7-9; TRBD2 agrees at 10 bases. The CDR3 is made up of 17 amino acids. Germline CDR1 and CDR2: SEHNR and FQNEAQ (reference sequence). J lost 3 bases, V lost 6 bases, and 13 bases had no gene match. The CDR3 loop is CASRWLLSGRAEETQYF. The CDR3, as DNA: TGTGCCAGCAGGTGGCTCCTAAGCGGGAGGGCCGAAGAGACCCAGTACTTC.

The chain uses TRBV29-1 and TRBJ2-6; 7 bases align to TRBD1. The CDR3 length is 15 residues. Trimming took 5 bases from V and 4 from J; bases not matched to a gene: 8. Germline CDR1 SQVTM, CDR2 ANQGSEA. The chain's CDR3 is CSVTTGVNGANVLTF. In DNA form, the CDR3 reads TGCAGCGTTACTACAGGGGTGAACGGGGCCAACGTCCTGACTTTC.

The V call is TRBV7-2, the J call TRBJ2-1; TRBD2 matches at 9 bases. The V gene end was trimmed by 3 bases and the J gene end by 2 bases; junction bases not matched to a gene: 2. The germline gives CDR1 SGHTA, CDR2 FQGNSA. The CDR3 loop spans 15 amino acids. CDR3 amino acids: CASSFSGGTYNEQFF. For the CDR3, the DNA is TGTGCCAGCAGCTTTAGCGGGGGCACCTACAATGAGCAGTTCTTC.

This sequence joins TRBV28 and TRBJ1-1; 8 positions match TRBD1. Per germline, CDR1 MDHEN and CDR2 SYDVKM. Trimming took 3 bases from V and 11 from J; bases not matched to a gene: 8. The CDR3 runs 13 residues. CDR3 loop: CASSLSTGVGAFF. The CDR3 DNA sequence: TGTGCCAGCAGTTTGTCGACAGGGGTTGGGGCTTTCTTT.

J is TRBJ2-2 and V is TRBV4-3; 12 positions match TRBD2. The CDR3 consists of 18 residues. The V gene's germline CDR1 is LGHNA and CDR2 YSLEER. With V trimmed by 3 bases and J by 1 base, 6 bases remained unmatched. For the CDR3, the DNA is TGCGCCAGCAGCCAGGCCGGGACTAGCGGGCTGAACACCGGGGAGCTGTTTTTT. It translates to CASSQAGTSGLNTGELFF.

This chain links TRBV2 with TRBJ2-1; possibly TRBD1 for D (5 bases). The V and J ends lost 5 bases and 7 bases respectively, with 12 bases between them. Germline CDR1 is SNHLY and CDR2 is FYNNEI. The CDR3 loop spans 13 amino acids. The CDR3, as DNA: TGTGCCAGCAGTTTCGTCAGGGAAAATGAGCAGTTCTTC. It codes for CASSFVRENEQFF.

The chain recombines TRBV21-1 with TRBJ2-1; the table's D call, TRBD2, was not checked against the DNA. TRBV21-1 corresponds to a pseudogene. This CDR3 contains 16 residues. The CDR3 bases are TGTGCCAGCATCGCAAGGCCAGCGGGGCCCTACAATGAGCAGTTCTTC. Translation gives CASIARPAGPYNEQFF.

This clone was seen a handful of times. The rearrangement links TRBV9 to TRBJ1-6; the D is unclear. V lost 2 bases to trimming and J lost 8 bases, with 11 bases between them. CDR1 is SGDLS, CDR2 YYNGEE, per germline. There are 14 residues in the CDR3. CDR3 amino acids: CASSVRGPDSPLHF. CDR3 DNA: TGTGCCAGCAGCGTCAGAGGGCCGGATTCACCCCTCCACTTT.

V usage is TRBV4-3 and J usage is TRBJ1-2; TRBD1 matches 9 bases. The CDR3 spans 13 residues. From germline, CDR1 is LGHNA and CDR2 YSLEER. Trimming took 6 bases from V and 6 from J; bases not matched to a gene: 5. This CDR3 is CASSFGQGNGYTF. In nucleotides, the CDR3 is TGCGCCAGCAGTTTCGGACAGGGGAATGGCTACACCTTC.

The chain has TRBV6-4 and TRBJ2-7; D gene ambiguous. Germline CDR1 reads MRHNA; CDR2 reads SNTAGT. Trimming cost V 5 bases and J 5 bases, with 10 bases left between them. The CDR3 is made up of 12 amino acids. Here the CDR3 DNA reads TGTGCCAGCAGTCCCCCTCGGGACGAGCAGTACTTC. Translating it yields CASSPPRDEQYF.

The chain links TRBV19 to TRBJ2-2; 11 bases are shared with TRBD1. V lost 7 bases to trimming and J lost 0 bases; unmatched junction nucleotides: 4. The CDR3 consists of 16 residues. Germline CDR1 and CDR2: LNHDA and SQIVND (reference sequence). The CDR3 region is CASTRDRGSNTGELFF. For the CDR3, the DNA is TGTGCCAGTACCCGGGACAGGGGGTCGAACACCGGGGAGCTGTTTTTT.

The gene calls are TRBV21-1 and TRBJ2-5; the DNA was not used to check the table's D call, TRBD1. TRBV21-1 is designated a pseudogene. The CDR3 totals 14 residues. The CDR3: CASSYRGRVETQYF. The DNA of the CDR3 is TGTGCCAGCAGCTACAGGGGGCGCGTGGAGACCCAGTACTTC.

This chain's CDR3 is CASSASGNGDTQYF. In DNA form, the CDR3 reads TGTGCCAGCAGTGCAAGCGGGAATGGGGATACGCAGTATTTT. The chain recombines TRBV6-1 with TRBJ2-3; TRBD2 matches 7 bases. The CDR3 loop spans 14 amino acids. Germline V gene lookup returns CDR1 MNHNS and CDR2 SASEGT. Germline trimming cut 4 bases from V and 6 bases from J; bases unmatched to any gene: 7.

V gene TRBV5-4 combines with J gene TRBJ2-2, with D hard to call. The length of the CDR3 is 14 residues. The germline V and J ends were trimmed by 1 base and 0 bases, with 4 bases remaining between them. CDR1 and CDR2 from the germline V gene are SGHNT and YYREEE (reference sequence). CDR3 DNA: TGTGCCAGCAGCTTGCCAGCGAACACCGGGGAGCTGTTTTTT. It specifies CASSLPANTGELFF.

The V gene is TRBV6-6, the J gene TRBJ2-5, with 11 bases identical to TRBD2. CDR3 size: 16 residues. The trim removed 7 bases at V and 3 bases at J, leaving 10 bases unmatched. Per germline, CDR1 MNHNY and CDR2 SVGAGI (reference sequence). The CDR3 loop reads CASITSGRRDKETQYF. The CDR3 coding sequence is TGTGCCAGCATCACTAGCGGGAGAAGGGACAAAGAGACCCAGTACTTC.

The chain links TRBV28 to TRBJ1-6, with TRBD1 matching over 9 bases. Germline loops: CDR1 MDHEN, CDR2 SYDVKM. J was trimmed by 8 bases and V by 7 bases; bases with no gene match: 9. The length of the CDR3 is 15 residues. In DNA form, the CDR3 reads TGTGCCAGCATCAAACAGGGGGCGCTAGATTCACCCCTCCACTTT. Protein: CASIKQGALDSPLHF.

The J gene is TRBJ1-1, the V gene TRBV6-5; the D is unclear. V gave up 6 bases and J gave up 0 bases, with 5 bases separating them. CDR1 is MNHEY and CDR2 is SVGAGI in the germline V gene. The CDR3 spans 12 residues. The CDR3 loop is CASRSVNTEAFF. In DNA form, the CDR3 reads TGTGCCAGCAGATCAGTGAACACTGAAGCTTTCTTT.

The chain joins TRBV7-2 to TRBJ2-1; 7 bases match TRBD2. Per germline, CDR1 SGHTA and CDR2 FQGNSA. Losses at the gene ends were 8 bases for V and 3 bases for J; bases not matched to a gene: 4. The CDR3 spans 13 residues. CDR3 bases: TGTGCCAGCGGGAAGCGGGGCTACAATGAGCAGTTCTTC. Translating it yields CASGKRGYNEQFF.

By share of the sample, this clone is medium-sized. V usage is TRBV11-3 and J usage is TRBJ2-3; 10 bases are shared with TRBD1. Looked up from germline, CDR1 is SGHNT and CDR2 is YENEEA. V was clipped by 5 bases and J by 5 bases; unmatched bases: 10. The CDR3 is 16 amino acids. CDR3 protein: CASSPGTGVDGDTQYF. The CDR3 DNA reads TGTGCCAGCAGCCCCGGGACAGGGGTCGATGGAGATACGCAGTATTTT. The full variable domain, its missing parts supplied by reference TRBV11-3 and TRBJ2-3, is EAGVVQSPRYKIIEKKQPVAFWCNPISGHNTLYWYLQNLGQGPELLIRYENEEAVDDSQLPKDRFSAERLKGVDSTLKIQPAELGDSAVYLCASSPGTGVDGDTQYFGPGTRLTVL.

This clone was detected once. The chain couples TRBV19 to TRBJ2-3; 8 bases align to TRBD1. The CDR3 has 16 residues. Germline CDR1 LNHDA, CDR2 SQIVND (reference sequence). The J segment lost 0 bases and the V segment lost 7 bases, leaving 9 bases of the junction unmatched. For the CDR3, the DNA is TGTGCCAGTACCCTAGGGACAGGAGCTAGCACAGATACGCAGTATTTT. It specifies CASTLGTGASTDTQYF. Full variable domain (remainder filled in from reference TRBV19 and TRBJ2-3): DGGITQSPKYLFRKEGQNVTLSCEQNLNHDAMYWYRQDPGQGLRLIYYSQIVNDFQKGDIAEGYSVSREKKESFPLTVTSAQKNPTAFYLCASTLGTGASTDTQYFGPGTRLTVL.